Below are 25 T cell receptor beta chains sequenced from a single sample in a study of T cell repertoires in cytomegalovirus infection. TCRdb re-called the reads with MiXCR, one entry per CDR3 protein. The top ten hold about 39% of the sample, which has under 500,000 distinct CDR3 sequences, 42% seen once. These TCRs are of unknown antigen specificity. The specimen comprised cultured PBMCs, sampled from culture after CMV antigen stimulation. The receptor set was obtained from a human donor in good health (CMV status not recorded). Some clones in this sample may be carry-over from other donors' samples.

The chain is built from TRBV30 and TRBJ1-5; D is unclear. Trimming removed 0 bases at V and 3 bases at J, with 12 bases between. Germline loops: CDR1 GTSNPN, CDR2 SVGIG (reference sequence). The CDR3 runs 15 residues. This CDR3 reads CAWSVRWGNNQPQHF. Written as DNA, the CDR3 is TGTGCCTGGAGTGTACGATGGGGAAACAATCAGCCCCAGCATTTT.

The CDR3 DNA sequence: TGTGCCAGCAGAAAAGACAGGGTCCGGACCAACACCGGGGAGCTGTTTTTT. Residues: CASRKDRVRTNTGELFF. This chain uses TRBV7-2 with TRBJ2-2; 7 positions match TRBD1. CDR1 is SGHTA, CDR2 FQGNSA, per germline. CDR3 length: 17 residues. V was pared by 6 bases and J by 2 bases, with 12 bases of the junction left unmatched.

This clonotype occurred a few times. The V and J genes are TRBV7-2 and TRBJ2-7; 16 nucleotides align to TRBD2. CDR1 and CDR2 (germline): SGHTA, FQGNSA. This CDR3 has 20 residues. V gave up 5 bases and J gave up 2 bases; unmatched junction bases: 15. CDR3 protein: CASSLRAGTSGRAPPYEQYF. As DNA, the CDR3 is TGTGCCAGCAGCCTCCGAGCCGGGACTAGCGGGAGGGCCCCACCCTACGAGCAGTACTTC.

This clonotype was seen only a few times. V gene TRBV7-2 combines with J gene TRBJ1-4; TRBD1 matches at 8 bases. The CDR3 contains 15 residues. Germline lookup yields CDR1 SGHTA and CDR2 FQGNSA. Unmatched junction bases numbered 8, after V lost 3 bases and J lost 8 bases. The CDR3 DNA reads as TGTGCCAGCAGCTTCGACAGGGGAGAAGGGGAAAAACTGTTTTTT. This sequence encodes CASSFDRGEGEKLFF.

This clonotype was counted only a few times. V gene TRBV7-2 combines with J gene TRBJ2-7; the D gene is possibly TRBD1 (6 bases). The germline gives CDR1 SGHTA, CDR2 FQGNSA. Trimming cost V 4 bases and J 2 bases, with 9 bases left between them. The CDR3 is 13 amino acids. The CDR3 loop reads CASSWDTTYEQYF. The CDR3 DNA reads as TGTGCCAGCAGCTGGGACACCACCTACGAGCAGTACTTC.

This clonotype was seen only a few times. Sequence at one end of the junction differs from germline and may be a read error. The chain employs TRBV19 and TRBJ2-2; D uncertain. This CDR3 contains 18 residues. Germline V CDR1 and CDR2: LNHDA, SQIVND (reference sequence). The CDR3 coding sequence is TGTGCCAGTAGTCCACCCCCGACCGTGGGGTCTGGAGCCGGTGAGCTGTTTTTT. Its protein product is CASSPPPTVGSGAGELFF.

The chain combines TRBV27 with TRBJ2-1; 8 nucleotides align to TRBD1. Trimming cost V 3 bases and J 2 bases; bases outside gene matches: 12. The V gene's germline CDR1 is MNHEY and CDR2 SMNVEV (reference sequence). CDR3 length: 18 residues. The CDR3 DNA reads TGTGCCAGCAGTTTGGTGACGACGGGCAGGGGGCCCTACAATGAGCAGTTCTTC. Translation: CASSLVTTGRGPYNEQFF.

This clonotype was recorded a few times. The chain joins TRBV2 to TRBJ1-4; D is unclear. Germline V gives CDR1 SNHLY, CDR2 FYNNEI. The germline V and J ends were trimmed by 0 bases and 7 bases, with 21 bases remaining between them. The CDR3 loop spans 18 amino acids. This chain's CDR3 is CASSEAEKFRPVREKLFF. CDR3 bases: TGTGCCAGCAGTGAAGCTGAGAAGTTTAGGCCAGTCCGTGAAAAACTGTTTTTT.

The rearrangement joins TRBV4-1 to TRBJ1-2; no definite D call. This CDR3 is 15 amino acids long. V lost 1 base and J 1 base, leaving 10 bases between the germline ends. Germline V gene sequence: CDR1 MGHRA, CDR2 YSYEKL. CDR3 in DNA: TGCGCCAGCAGCCAAGTCAAGGGAGATAACTATGGCTACACCTTC. This codes for CASSQVKGDNYGYTF.

A few counts support this clonotype. This chain connects TRBV10-3 to TRBJ2-5; 10 nucleotides align to TRBD1. Looked up from germline, CDR1 is ENHRY and CDR2 is SYGVKD. This CDR3 is built from 14 residues. Trimming at V came to 6 bases and at J to 5 bases, leaving 6 bases not matched to a gene. CDR3 sequence: CAISGTGEGETQYF. The CDR3 DNA reads as TGTGCCATCAGCGGGACAGGGGAGGGTGAGACCCAGTACTTC.

Only a few counts were recorded for this clonotype. This chain links TRBV12-3 or TRBV12-4 with TRBJ1-1; D gene ambiguous. V lost 5 bases and J lost 6, with 7 bases in between. This CDR3 is 11 amino acids long. The CDR3, as DNA: TGTGCCAGCAGTCGACTTTCTGAAGCTTTCTTT. Its translation: CASSRLSEAFF.

In its sample, this clonotype was seen a few times. The rearrangement uses TRBV7-2 and TRBJ2-3; 9 bases are shared with TRBD2. The CDR3 runs 15 residues. Germline V gene lookup returns CDR1 SGHTA and CDR2 FQGNSA. With V trimmed by 2 bases and J by 0 bases, 0 bases remained unmatched. CDR3 sequence reads: CASSLTSGSTDTQYF. The CDR3 coding sequence is TGTGCCAGCAGCTTAACTAGCGGGAGCACAGATACGCAGTATTTT.

The chain employs TRBV10-3 and TRBJ1-2; no firm D call. V was cut by 0 bases and J by 4 bases, with 6 bases left in between. This CDR3 has 13 amino acids. From germline, CDR1 is ENHRY and CDR2 SYGVKD. The DNA of the CDR3 is TGTGCCATCAGTGAGTCGATCTTCTATGGCTACACCTTC. Protein product: CAISESIFYGYTF.

The chain has TRBV6-2 or TRBV6-3 and TRBJ1-6, with D possibly matching TRBD1 (6 bases). The germline CDR1 and CDR2 sequences are MNHEY and SVGEGT. V lost 6 bases, J lost 2 bases, and 20 bases lay in between. This CDR3 region has 18 residues. The CDR3 DNA reads as TGTGCCAGCAGCTCCCAACCCGGACAGAACCCCTATAATTCACCCCTCCACTTT. This translates into CASSSQPGQNPYNSPLHF.

The genes are TRBV5-6 and TRBJ2-7; D is unresolved. The length of the CDR3 is 15 residues. The V gene lost 4 bases and the J gene lost 1 base, with 15 bases spanning the gap. CDR1 is SGHDT, CDR2 YYEEEE, per germline. In DNA, the CDR3 is TGTGCCAGCAGCGGTACGTGGGTTTCTTCCTACGAGCAGTACTTC. Translation gives CASSGTWVSSYEQYF.

This sequence joins TRBV7-6 and TRBJ2-7; 7 bases match TRBD1. CDR1 and CDR2 (germline): SGHVS, FNYEAQ. The ends lost 0 bases at V and 4 bases at J; junction bases unmatched: 6. The CDR3 covers 15 residues. CDR3 amino acids: CASSLAWDSDYEQYF. DNA for the CDR3: TGTGCCAGCAGCTTAGCTTGGGACAGCGATTACGAGCAGTACTTC. The full variable domain, with the rest looked up from reference TRBV7-6 and TRBJ2-7, is GAGVSQSPRYKVTKRGQDVALRCDPISGHVSLYWYRQALGQGPEFLTYFNYEAQQDKSGLPNDRFSAERPEGSISTLTIQRTEQRDSAMYRCASSLAWDSDYEQYFGPGTRLTVT.

The chain recombines TRBV9 with TRBJ2-1; 7 bases agree with TRBD2. In germline, CDR1 is SGDLS, CDR2 YYNGEE. This CDR3 spans 15 amino acids. The V gene end was trimmed by 5 bases and the J gene end by 8 bases; junction bases not matched to a gene: 13. The CDR3 region has the DNA TGTGCCAGCAGTTTCGGGGGGAAGGTCTGGTATGAGCAGTTCTTC. Translation gives CASSFGGKVWYEQFF.

This clonotype has more than one count but fewer than ten. CDR3 amino acids: CASSFDPSSGANVLTF. The CDR3, as DNA: TGCGCCAGCAGTTTTGACCCAAGCTCTGGGGCCAACGTCCTGACTTTC. The chain recombines TRBV5-1 with TRBJ2-6, with D unclear. The germline V gene encodes CDR1 SGHRS and CDR2 YFSETQ. The CDR3 spans 16 residues. Trimming left V 5 bases short and J 0 bases short, with 12 bases between.

The chain combines TRBV12-3 or TRBV12-4 with TRBJ1-1, with 9 bases identical to TRBD1. The V segment lost 4 bases and the J segment 4 bases; nucleotides outside the gene matches: 7. The CDR3 contains 15 residues. The DNA of the CDR3 is TGTGCCAGCAGTTCGAGACAGGGGGGGGCCACTGAAGCTTTCTTT. Residues: CASSSRQGGATEAFF.

The chain is built from TRBV11-2 and TRBJ2-7; D call uncertain. V gave up 3 bases and J gave up 6 bases, with 9 bases separating them. The CDR3 loop spans 12 amino acids. Germline V lookup: CDR1 SGHAT, CDR2 FQNNGV. The DNA of the CDR3 is TGTGCCAGCAGCTTGACGGTCCCCGAGCAGTACTTC. Translation: CASSLTVPEQYF.

This clonotype was seen a few times. The rearrangement joins TRBV9 to TRBJ1-3; D not certain. V shed 10 bases and J shed 2 bases, with 4 bases lying between them. This CDR3 region has 10 residues. CDR1 and CDR2 from the germline V gene are SGDLS and YYNGEE. CDR3 sequence: CASAGNTIYF. The CDR3 bases are TGTGCCTCAGCTGGAAACACCATATATTTT.

The chain is built from TRBV3-1 and TRBJ2-3, with TRBD2 matching 12 bases. The germline gives CDR1 LGHDT, CDR2 YNNKEL (reference sequence). CDR3 length equals 17 residues. Trimming removed 4 bases from V and 6 bases from J; junction bases left unmatched: 11. The DNA of the CDR3 is TGTGCCAGCAGCCCCCGTTCTAGCGGGGGGGCGTTTGATACGCAGTATTTT. Amino acids: CASSPRSSGGAFDTQYF.

The chain joins TRBV10-3 to TRBJ2-5; D unclear. The germline V and J ends were trimmed by 3 bases and 2 bases, with 10 bases remaining between them. The CDR3 is 14 residues long. From germline, CDR1 is ENHRY and CDR2 SYGVKD. CDR3: CAISDVNQQETQYF. Written as DNA, the CDR3 is TGTGCCATCAGTGATGTTAACCAACAAGAGACCCAGTACTTC.

In this sample, this clonotype turned up a few times. The V and J genes are TRBV7-2 and TRBJ2-2, with TRBD2 as a possible D gene (6 bases). Germline V gives CDR1 SGHTA, CDR2 FQGNSA. The CDR3 consists of 15 residues. Between the trimmed V and J ends, which lost 5 bases and 6 bases, there was a span of 16 bases. Written as DNA, the CDR3 is TGTGCCAGCAGCGAACTAGCCTCAGCGGCCGGGGAGCTGTTTTTT. This translates into CASSELASAAGELFF.

The chain recombines TRBV19 with TRBJ2-1; the D is unclear. Per the germline V gene, CDR1 is LNHDA and CDR2 is SQIVND (reference sequence). The CDR3 has 17 residues. V lost 5 bases to trimming and J lost 1 base, with 18 bases between them. This CDR3 reads CASSSSSSGASYNEQFF. As DNA, the CDR3 is TGTGCCAGTAGTTCCTCCTCATCAGGAGCTTCCTACAATGAGCAGTTCTTC.